A selection of T cell receptor beta chains follows, all from one sample in a study of blood T cell repertoires in COVID-19. This table comes from immunoSEQ multiplex PCR, and its TCRdb copy is limited to in-frame clones, with some not included. The sample has 52,000 or so clones; roughly 85% are singletons. Sequenced: peripheral blood. The receptors derive from a man older than 75 with acute or convalescent COVID-19. The CDR3 runs from the conserved cysteine through the conserved F or W. The D gene is left open where the match is weak. Not every row has a clone size; where given, it reads once, few, many or a size class.

v_gene: TRBV7-2; j_gene: TRBJ1-1; abundance: -; d_gene: -; CDR3nt: TGTGCCGGCGGGCTCCAATCCAACACTGAAGCTTTCTTT; CDR3aa: CAGGLQSNTEAFF
v_gene: TRBV19; j_gene: TRBJ1-5; abundance: -; d_gene: TRBD1; CDR3nt: TGTGCCAGTAGTCGAGACAGGGAAAGCAATCAGCCCCAGCATTTT; CDR3aa: CASSRDRESNQPQHF
v_gene: TRBV5-1; j_gene: TRBJ2-7; abundance: -; d_gene: -; CDR3nt: TGCGCCAGCAGCCGCGGGACGGCCTACGAGCAGTACTTC; CDR3aa: CASSRGTAYEQYF
v_gene: TRBV5-1; j_gene: TRBJ1-2; abundance: -; d_gene: -; CDR3nt: TGCGCCAGCAGCTTGGTTGGCGCAGCGAGCTATGGCTACACCTTC; CDR3aa: CASSLVGAASYGYTF
v_gene: TRBV20-1; j_gene: TRBJ2-5; abundance: -; d_gene: TRBD1; CDR3nt: TGCAGTGGGACAGGGCTGGAGACCCAGTACTTC; CDR3aa: CSGTGLETQYF
v_gene: TRBV5-6; j_gene: TRBJ1-2; abundance: -; d_gene: TRBD1; CDR3nt: TGTGCCAGCAGTTCAATGACAGGGGGAGGGAATGGCTACACCTTC; CDR3aa: CASSSMTGGGNGYTF
v_gene: TRBV6-6; j_gene: TRBJ1-3; abundance: -; d_gene: TRBD1; CDR3nt: TGTGCCAGCAGTCGAAGGATACAGGGGGCAGGTGGAAACACCATATATTTT; CDR3aa: CASSRRIQGAGGNTIYF
v_gene: TRBV29-1; j_gene: TRBJ2-2; abundance: -; d_gene: -; CDR3nt: TGCAGCGTTTCCCAGGGGCCGAACACCGGGGAGCTGTTTTTT; CDR3aa: CSVSQGPNTGELFF
v_gene: TRBV24-1; j_gene: TRBJ2-3; abundance: -; d_gene: TRBD1; CDR3nt: TGTGCCACCAGTCAAGGGTCAGGGGGAGATACGCAGTATTTT; CDR3aa: CATSQGSGGDTQYF
v_gene: TRBV6-5; j_gene: TRBJ1-1; abundance: -; d_gene: TRBD1; CDR3nt: TGTGCCAGCAGATACGCCGGACAGGCGAACACTGAAGCTTTCTTT; CDR3aa: CASRYAGQANTEAFF
v_gene: TRBV29-1; j_gene: TRBJ1-1; abundance: -; d_gene: -; CDR3nt: TGCAGCGGGCTCAGGGAGGTGAGCACTGAAGCTTTCTTT; CDR3aa: CSGLREVSTEAFF
v_gene: TRBV7-2; j_gene: TRBJ1-2; abundance: -; d_gene: TRBD1; CDR3nt: TGTGCCAGCAGCCCCCAAGGACAGGGGCCCTATGGCTACACCTTC; CDR3aa: CASSPQGQGPYGYTF
v_gene: TRBV5-1; j_gene: TRBJ2-3; abundance: -; d_gene: -; CDR3nt: TGCGCCAGCAGCTTGGAGTTCCGACTAGGGCGCACAGATACGCAGTATTTT; CDR3aa: CASSLEFRLGRTDTQYF
v_gene: TRBV30; j_gene: TRBJ2-7; abundance: -; d_gene: -; CDR3nt: TGTGCCTGGAGTATCCAGGGCTACGAGCAGTACTTC; CDR3aa: CAWSIQGYEQYF
v_gene: TRBV19; j_gene: TRBJ1-4; abundance: -; d_gene: -; CDR3nt: TGTGCCAGTAGTATCCGCCGGTCCGAAAAACTGTTTTTT; CDR3aa: CASSIRRSEKLFF
v_gene: TRBV3-1/TRBV3-2; j_gene: TRBJ2-3; abundance: -; d_gene: TRBD2; CDR3nt: TGTGCCAGCAGCCCGGGACTAGCTCAGCGCACAGATACGCAGTATTTT; CDR3aa: CASSPGLAQRTDTQYF
v_gene: TRBV5-5; j_gene: TRBJ1-5; abundance: -; d_gene: -; CDR3nt: TGTGCCAGCAGCTTGGACAGTTATAGCAATCAGCCCCAGCATTTT; CDR3aa: CASSLDSYSNQPQHF
v_gene: TRBV19; j_gene: TRBJ2-1; abundance: -; d_gene: TRBD1; CDR3nt: TGTGCCAGTAGCGTCGGACAGGGGTTGAGCTCCTACAATGAGCAGTTCTTC; CDR3aa: CASSVGQGLSSYNEQFF
v_gene: TRBV20-1; j_gene: TRBJ2-7; abundance: -; d_gene: TRBD1; CDR3nt: TGCAGTGCTAGTATTGGGACAGGGTCCCACGAGCAGTACTTC; CDR3aa: CSASIGTGSHEQYF
v_gene: TRBV7-8; j_gene: TRBJ1-2; abundance: -; d_gene: TRBD1; CDR3nt: TGTGCCAGCAGCCGACAGGGGGGACCAAACTATGGCTACACCTTC; CDR3aa: CASSRQGGPNYGYTF
v_gene: TRBV7-8; j_gene: TRBJ1-4; abundance: -; d_gene: -; CDR3nt: TGTGCCAGCACCGACAGGACCGACGAAAAACTGTTTTTT; CDR3aa: CASTDRTDEKLFF
v_gene: TRBV12-3/TRBV12-4; j_gene: TRBJ1-5; abundance: few; d_gene: -; CDR3nt: TGTGCCAGCTCCCGGGGGGGCAATCAGCCCCAGCATTTT; CDR3aa: CASSRGGNQPQHF
v_gene: TRBV5-6; j_gene: TRBJ2-7; abundance: -; d_gene: -; CDR3nt: TGTGCCAGCAGCCCGTCCCGGGCCTACGAGCAGTACTTC; CDR3aa: CASSPSRAYEQYF
v_gene: TRBV15; j_gene: TRBJ1-2; abundance: -; d_gene: TRBD1; CDR3nt: TGTGCCACCAGCCACAGGGGTTTGCGTGGCTACACCTTC; CDR3aa: CATSHRGLRGYTF
v_gene: TRBV9; j_gene: TRBJ2-5; abundance: -; d_gene: -; CDR3nt: TGTGCCAGCAGCGGACACCCGTCAATAGGGGAAGAGACCCAGTACTTC; CDR3aa: CASSGHPSIGEETQYF
v_gene: TRBV11-2; j_gene: TRBJ2-5; abundance: -; d_gene: TRBD2; CDR3nt: TGTGCCAGCAGCTCACTAGCGGGGACACGTCAAGAGACCCAGTACTTC; CDR3aa: CASSSLAGTRQETQYF
v_gene: TRBV12-3/TRBV12-4; j_gene: TRBJ1-1; abundance: once; d_gene: -; CDR3nt: TGTGCCAGCAGTTTTTGGCAGGGGGAAGCTTTCTTT; CDR3aa: CASSFWQGEAFF
v_gene: TRBV19; j_gene: TRBJ1-3; abundance: once; d_gene: -; CDR3nt: TGTGCCAGTAGGGCCTTCTCTGGAAACACCATATATTTT; CDR3aa: CASRAFSGNTIYF
v_gene: TRBV6-1; j_gene: TRBJ1-1; abundance: -; d_gene: -; CDR3nt: TGTGCCAGCAGTGAATTAGGGGTCACTGAAGCTTTCTTT; CDR3aa: CASSELGVTEAFF
v_gene: TRBV19; j_gene: TRBJ1-4; abundance: -; d_gene: -; CDR3nt: TGTGCCAGTCACGGAGGGATCATGGAAAAACTGTTTTTT; CDR3aa: CASHGGIMEKLFF
v_gene: TRBV25-1; j_gene: TRBJ2-7; abundance: -; d_gene: -; CDR3nt: TGTGCCAGCACCGGGACTGATAGTCTTTACGAGCAGTACTTC; CDR3aa: CASTGTDSLYEQYF
v_gene: TRBV6-6; j_gene: TRBJ2-1; abundance: -; d_gene: TRBD2; CDR3nt: TGTGCCAGCAGTTACTTCGCGGGGGGGCGGGATGAGCAGTTCTTC; CDR3aa: CASSYFAGGRDEQFF
v_gene: TRBV4-2; j_gene: TRBJ2-5; abundance: -; d_gene: -; CDR3nt: TGTGCCAGCAGCCTACCAAGCCCCGGGGAAGAGACCCAGTACTTC; CDR3aa: CASSLPSPGEETQYF
v_gene: TRBV7-9; j_gene: TRBJ2-3; abundance: -; d_gene: -; CDR3nt: TGTGCCAGCAGTGATGACTACTTCGGGACAGATACGCAGTATTTT; CDR3aa: CASSDDYFGTDTQYF
v_gene: TRBV25-1; j_gene: TRBJ1-1; abundance: -; d_gene: TRBD1; CDR3nt: TGTGCCAGCAGTGAATCGTATAGGGGGCTCAGAGCTTTCTTT; CDR3aa: CASSESYRGLRAFF
v_gene: TRBV18; j_gene: TRBJ1-4; abundance: -; d_gene: -; CDR3nt: TGTGCCAGCTCACTTGGACAAAATGAAAAACTGTTTTTT; CDR3aa: CASSLGQNEKLFF
v_gene: TRBV7-9; j_gene: TRBJ1-2; abundance: -; d_gene: TRBD1; CDR3nt: TGTGCCAGCAGCCAACAGGGGGGCGGCTATGGCTACACCTTC; CDR3aa: CASSQQGGGYGYTF
v_gene: TRBV19; j_gene: TRBJ1-5; abundance: -; d_gene: -; CDR3nt: TGTGCCAGTAGTATGTCGGGGGTTAGCAATCAGCCCCAGCATTTT; CDR3aa: CASSMSGVSNQPQHF
v_gene: TRBV15; j_gene: TRBJ1-3; abundance: -; d_gene: TRBD1; CDR3nt: TGTGCCACCAGCAGAGTGGGGACAGGGGAGTCTGGAAACACCATATATTTT; CDR3aa: CATSRVGTGESGNTIYF
v_gene: TRBV5-1; j_gene: TRBJ2-7; abundance: once; d_gene: -; CDR3nt: TGCGCCAGCAGCATGACTTCCTACGAGCAGTACTTC; CDR3aa: CASSMTSYEQYF
v_gene: TRBV27; j_gene: TRBJ1-5; abundance: -; d_gene: -; CDR3nt: TGTGCCAGCAGTTTATGGGCAGCACAGGATCAGCCCCAGCATTTT; CDR3aa: CASSLWAAQDQPQHF
v_gene: TRBV7-3; j_gene: TRBJ1-6; abundance: -; d_gene: -; CDR3nt: TGTGCCAGCAGTTCCACAGGGCCTAATTCACCCCTCCACTTT; CDR3aa: CASSSTGPNSPLHF
v_gene: TRBV6-5; j_gene: TRBJ2-1; abundance: -; d_gene: TRBD2; CDR3nt: TGTGCCAGCACTTTAGCGGGGGGATACAATGAGCAGTTCTTC; CDR3aa: CASTLAGGYNEQFF
v_gene: TRBV19; j_gene: TRBJ1-2; abundance: -; d_gene: -; CDR3nt: TGTGCCAGTAGTACCGTCTCTACCGAGAGCCTCCTGTGGGGCTACACCTTC; CDR3aa: CASSTVSTESLLWGYTF
v_gene: TRBV11-2; j_gene: TRBJ2-3; abundance: -; d_gene: TRBD2; CDR3nt: TGTGCCAGCAGCTACCTATTGGGGGGGGTTAGCACAGATACGCAGTATTTT; CDR3aa: CASSYLLGGVSTDTQYF
v_gene: TRBV6-1; j_gene: TRBJ2-7; abundance: -; d_gene: -; CDR3nt: TGTGCCAGCAGTGAAGAGCTGCACCTCTCCTACGAGCAGTACTTC; CDR3aa: CASSEELHLSYEQYF
v_gene: TRBV5-4; j_gene: TRBJ2-2; abundance: -; d_gene: -; CDR3nt: TGTGCCAGCAGCTCAAGACAGACGAACACCGGGGAGCTGTTTTTT; CDR3aa: CASSSRQTNTGELFF
v_gene: TRBV7-2; j_gene: TRBJ1-5; abundance: -; d_gene: TRBD1; CDR3nt: TGTGCCAGCAGCAACACCGGGACAGGGATCAATCAGCCCCAGCATTTT; CDR3aa: CASSNTGTGINQPQHF
v_gene: TRBV6-6; j_gene: TRBJ2-2; abundance: -; d_gene: TRBD2; CDR3nt: TGTGCCAGCAGTTACTCCGGGGGGGCCCCCGGGGAGCTGTTTTTT; CDR3aa: CASSYSGGAPGELFF
v_gene: TRBV5-1; j_gene: TRBJ1-1; abundance: -; d_gene: -; CDR3nt: TGCGCCAGCAGCCGGGAGGCTAGACAGGCAACCTACACTGAAGCTTTCTTT; CDR3aa: CASSREARQATYTEAFF
v_gene: TRBV12-5; j_gene: TRBJ1-5; abundance: -; d_gene: -; CDR3nt: TGTGCTAGTGGTCCCCCGACAGTTAGCAATCAGCCCCAGCATTTT; CDR3aa: CASGPPTVSNQPQHF
v_gene: TRBV5-4; j_gene: TRBJ1-1; abundance: once; d_gene: TRBD1; CDR3nt: TGTGCCAGCAGCGGGACACAGGGGGTTTGGACTGAAGCTTTCTTT; CDR3aa: CASSGTQGVWTEAFF
v_gene: TRBV5-1; j_gene: TRBJ1-1; abundance: -; d_gene: -; CDR3nt: TGCGCCAGCAGCTCCAGCGGAGGAACTGAAGCTTTCTTT; CDR3aa: CASSSSGGTEAFF
v_gene: TRBV27; j_gene: TRBJ1-5; abundance: -; d_gene: TRBD1; CDR3nt: TGTGCCAGCATGCTACGACAGGGGAAGAATCAGCCCCAGCATTTT; CDR3aa: CASMLRQGKNQPQHF
v_gene: TRBV7-2; j_gene: TRBJ1-5; abundance: few; d_gene: -; CDR3nt: TGTGCCAGCAGCCGGTTAGCGAGTCAGCCCCAGCATTTT; CDR3aa: CASSRLASQPQHF